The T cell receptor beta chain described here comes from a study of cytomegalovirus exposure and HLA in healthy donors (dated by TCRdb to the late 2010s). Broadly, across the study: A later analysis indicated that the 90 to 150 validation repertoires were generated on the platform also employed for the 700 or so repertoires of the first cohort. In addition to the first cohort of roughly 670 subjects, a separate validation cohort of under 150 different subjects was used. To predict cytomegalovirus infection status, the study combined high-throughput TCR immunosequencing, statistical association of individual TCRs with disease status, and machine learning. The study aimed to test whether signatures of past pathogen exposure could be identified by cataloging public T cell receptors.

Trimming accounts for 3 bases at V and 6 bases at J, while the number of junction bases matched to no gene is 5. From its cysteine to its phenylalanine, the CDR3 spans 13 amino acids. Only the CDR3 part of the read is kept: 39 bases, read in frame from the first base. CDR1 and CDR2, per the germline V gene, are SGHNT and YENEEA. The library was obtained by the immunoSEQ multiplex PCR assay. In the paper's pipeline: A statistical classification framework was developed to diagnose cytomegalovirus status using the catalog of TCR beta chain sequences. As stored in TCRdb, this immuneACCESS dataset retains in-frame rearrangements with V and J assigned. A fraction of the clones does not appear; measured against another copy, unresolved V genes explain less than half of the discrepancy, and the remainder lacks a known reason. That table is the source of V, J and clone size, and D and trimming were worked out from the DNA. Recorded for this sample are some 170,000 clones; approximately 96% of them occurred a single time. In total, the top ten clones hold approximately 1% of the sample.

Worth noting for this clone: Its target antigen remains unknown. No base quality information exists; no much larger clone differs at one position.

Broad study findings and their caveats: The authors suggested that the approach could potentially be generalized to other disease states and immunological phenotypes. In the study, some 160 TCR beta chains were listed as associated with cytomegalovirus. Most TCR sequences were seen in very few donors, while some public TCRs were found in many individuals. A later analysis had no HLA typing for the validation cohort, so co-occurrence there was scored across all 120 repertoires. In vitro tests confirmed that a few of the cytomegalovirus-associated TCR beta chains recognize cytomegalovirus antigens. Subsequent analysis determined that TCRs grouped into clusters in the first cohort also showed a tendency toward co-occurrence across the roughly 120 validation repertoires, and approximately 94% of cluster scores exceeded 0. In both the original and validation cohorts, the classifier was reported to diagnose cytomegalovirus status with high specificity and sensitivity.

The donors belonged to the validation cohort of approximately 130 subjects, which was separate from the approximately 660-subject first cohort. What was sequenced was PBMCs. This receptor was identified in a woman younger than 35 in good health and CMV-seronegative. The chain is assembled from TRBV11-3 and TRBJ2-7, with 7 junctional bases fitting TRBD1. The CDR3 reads CASSLGDRAEQYF. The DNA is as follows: TGTGCCAGCAGCTTGGGTGACAGGGCCGAGCAGTACTTC. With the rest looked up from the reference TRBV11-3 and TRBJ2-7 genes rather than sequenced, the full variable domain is EAGVVQSPRYKIIEKKQPVAFWCNPISGHNTLYWYLQNLGQGPELLIRYENEEAVDDSQLPKDRFSAERLKGVDSTLKIQPAELGDSAVYLCASSLGDRAEQYFGPGTRLTVT.